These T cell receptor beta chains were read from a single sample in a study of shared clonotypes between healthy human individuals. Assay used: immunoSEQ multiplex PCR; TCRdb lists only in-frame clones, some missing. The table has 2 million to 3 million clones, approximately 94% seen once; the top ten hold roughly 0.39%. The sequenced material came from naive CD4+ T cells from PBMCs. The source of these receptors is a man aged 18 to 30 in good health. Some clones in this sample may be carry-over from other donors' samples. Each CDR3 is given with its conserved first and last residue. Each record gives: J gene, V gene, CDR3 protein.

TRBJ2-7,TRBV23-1,CASSKLAGNYEQYF
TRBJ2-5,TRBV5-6,CASSRQLKSGRETQYF
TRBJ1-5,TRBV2,CASSARTGNNQPQHF
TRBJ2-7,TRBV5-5,CASRTGTGFYEQYF
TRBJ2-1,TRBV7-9,CASSSPRASGRGNNEQFF
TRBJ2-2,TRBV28,CASSSGNTGELFF
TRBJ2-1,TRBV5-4,CASSTLLQEYEQFF
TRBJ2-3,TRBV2,CASSSSDTQYF
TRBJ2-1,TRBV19,CASSIYRAGADEQFF
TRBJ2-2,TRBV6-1,CASSEVVYRVTGELFF
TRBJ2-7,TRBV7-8,CASSLIGTGSGHEQYF
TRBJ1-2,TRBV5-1,CASSSQVVYGYTF
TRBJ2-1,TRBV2,CASRTARGAQQFF
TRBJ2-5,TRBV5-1,CASSWKARLAGPLRAEETQYF
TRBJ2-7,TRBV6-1,CASTLRDSYEQYF
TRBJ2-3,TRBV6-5,CASSSGTVVADTQYF
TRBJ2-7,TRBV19,CASSPGRPPYEQYF
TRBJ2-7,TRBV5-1,CASSRLSGPNLDYEQYF
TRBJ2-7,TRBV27,CASSITGTSSYEQYF
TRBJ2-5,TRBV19,CASSIGAGLETQYF
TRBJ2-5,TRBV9,CASSVAGTGSFETQYF
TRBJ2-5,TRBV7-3,CASSDTSGRAWETQYF
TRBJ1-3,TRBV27,CASSLFPIGIGSGNTIYF
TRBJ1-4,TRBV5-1,CASSFQDFNEKLFF
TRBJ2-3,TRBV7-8,CASSRPGTGVSDTQYF
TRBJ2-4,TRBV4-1,CASSQPRTGLAKNIQYF
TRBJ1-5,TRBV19,CASSMGGLISGHGESWHF
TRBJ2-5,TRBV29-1,CSVPGPSRETQYF
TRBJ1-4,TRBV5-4,CASSNKQDGVPEKLFF
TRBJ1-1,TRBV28,CASSNRDRGTEAFF
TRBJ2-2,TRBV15,CATSRELIGELFF
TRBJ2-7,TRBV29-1,CSATDRPLYEQYF
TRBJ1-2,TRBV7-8,CASRPGLGSSNYGYTF
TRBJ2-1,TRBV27,CASSWRGSEQFF
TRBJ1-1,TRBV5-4,CASSLQTENTEAFF
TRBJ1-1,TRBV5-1,CASSPRDGSRGTEAFF
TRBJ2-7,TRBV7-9,CASSLVPSNYEQYF
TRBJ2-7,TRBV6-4,CASSAVGHPEQYF
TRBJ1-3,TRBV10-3,CAAGAGESLSGNTIYF
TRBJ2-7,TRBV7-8,CASSLVGAYEQYF
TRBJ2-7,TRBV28,CASTRLGSSYEQYF
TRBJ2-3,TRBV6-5,CASSSSGKSDTQYF
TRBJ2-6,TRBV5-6,CASSFSGANVLTF
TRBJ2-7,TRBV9,CASSTSGGAGQYF
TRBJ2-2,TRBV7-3,CASSLEIGDTGELFF
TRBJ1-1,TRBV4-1,CASSQGQGATEAFF
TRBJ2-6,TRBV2,CASSRESGANVLTF
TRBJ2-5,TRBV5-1,CASSYLSGTAAETQYF
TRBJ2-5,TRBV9,CASSARVGGKETQYF
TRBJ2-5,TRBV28,CASSLFRLAAGSRKTQYF